This T cell receptor (beta chain) was sequenced in a study of shared clonotypes between healthy human individuals. Using about 190 ng DNA, approximately 30,000 T cell genomes, the sorted-subset replicate PCRs were run. Method: immunoSEQ multiplex PCR; TCRdb's copy keeps in-frame clones and lacks some. The table lists roughly 1,800,000 clones, about 94% of them singletons. The CDR3 loop spans 16 amino acids. The germline CDR1 and CDR2 sequences are MNHNY and SVGAGI (reference sequence). V was trimmed by 2 bases and J by 5 bases, leaving 19 bases between them. Naive CD8 cells lacked CD45RO and underwent positive selection for CCR7, leaving out terminally differentiated effector memory CD45RA+ cells. Overall study results and limits: Non-shared clonotypes had lower generation probabilities than clonotypes shared by all four sorted-subset donors.

Details on this clone: What it recognizes is unknown.

This receptor was obtained from a man aged 18 to 29 in good health. Source material: naive CD8+ T cells sorted from blood. The V call is TRBV6-6, the J call TRBJ2-7, with no clear D. CDR3 nucleotides: TGTGCCAGCAGTTACCTAAACCCGGACCTACCCAACGAGCAGTACTTC. Amino acids: CASSYLNPDLPNEQYF.